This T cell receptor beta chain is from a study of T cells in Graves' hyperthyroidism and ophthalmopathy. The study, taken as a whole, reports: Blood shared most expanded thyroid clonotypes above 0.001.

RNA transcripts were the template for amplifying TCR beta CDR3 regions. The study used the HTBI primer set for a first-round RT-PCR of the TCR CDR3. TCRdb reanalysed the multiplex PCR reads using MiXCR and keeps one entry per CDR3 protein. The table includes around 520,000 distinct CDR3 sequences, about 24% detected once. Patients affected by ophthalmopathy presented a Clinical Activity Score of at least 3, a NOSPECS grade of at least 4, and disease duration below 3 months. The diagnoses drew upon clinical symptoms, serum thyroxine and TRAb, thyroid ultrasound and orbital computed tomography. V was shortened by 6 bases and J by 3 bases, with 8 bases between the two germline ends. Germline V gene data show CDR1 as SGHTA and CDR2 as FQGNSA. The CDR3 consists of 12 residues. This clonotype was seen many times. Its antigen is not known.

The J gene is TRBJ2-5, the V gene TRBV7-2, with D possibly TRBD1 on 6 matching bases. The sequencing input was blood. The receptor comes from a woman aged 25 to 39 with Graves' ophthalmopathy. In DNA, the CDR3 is TGTGCCAGCAGTAGACAGGAAGAGACCCAGTACTTC. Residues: CASSRQEETQYF.